This TCR beta chain was recovered during a study of identical twins. This clonotype was counted a few times. Its antigen is still unknown. Study outcomes and limitations: In beta out-of-frame sequences, the excess sharing between twins was weaker. In cord blood, abundant beta clonotypes had fewer insertions; memory showed no trend. Modeled out-of-frame TCR alpha sharing in monozygotic twins fell below observed levels.

This CDR3 has 14 residues. Germline V CDR1 and CDR2: KGHSH, LQKENI. V lost 6 bases to trimming and J lost 4 bases, with 14 bases between them. MiXCR, run by TCRdb on the 5' RACE reads, gives a single entry per CDR3 protein. This table has about 240,000 distinct CDR3 sequences, roughly 10% appearing once. This clonotype was sampled from a man aged 45-65 years in good health. Sequenced: memory T cells sorted from blood. The chain carries TRBV18 and TRBJ2-3; D unresolved. CDR3 coding DNA: TGTGCCAGCTCCCCTACAACATCAGCAGATACGCAGTATTTT. Translated: CASSPTTSADTQYF.